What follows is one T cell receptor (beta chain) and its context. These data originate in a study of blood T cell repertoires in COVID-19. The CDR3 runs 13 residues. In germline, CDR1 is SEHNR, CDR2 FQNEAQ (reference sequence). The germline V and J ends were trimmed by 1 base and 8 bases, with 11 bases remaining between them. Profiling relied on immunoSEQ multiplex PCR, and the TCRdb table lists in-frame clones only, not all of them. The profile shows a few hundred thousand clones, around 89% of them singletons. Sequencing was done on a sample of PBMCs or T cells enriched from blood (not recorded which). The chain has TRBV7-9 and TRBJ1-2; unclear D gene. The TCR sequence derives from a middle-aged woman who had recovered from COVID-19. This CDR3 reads CASSLVGPTGYTF. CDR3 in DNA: TGTGCCAGCAGCTTAGTCGGTCCTACGGGCTACACCTTC.